This TCR beta chain was sequenced during a study of T cells after yellow fever vaccination. Study findings and constraints: Once the booster was given, most primary-vaccination clones reappeared, at about 97% for CD4 and roughly 86% for CD8.

Trimming at V came to 2 bases and at J to 5 bases, leaving 6 bases not matched to a gene. CDR1 and CDR2 from the germline V gene are SGHRS and YFSETQ. The CDR3 totals 14 residues. This clonotype was counted ten times or more. Its matching antigen is unknown. Each CDR3 protein is one row after TCRdb ran MiXCR on the 5' RACE reads. The table lists a few hundred thousand distinct CDR3 sequences, roughly a sixth of them singletons. The chain joins TRBV5-1 to TRBJ1-1; 7 bases are a match to TRBD1. Sample: PBMCs, taken less than 6 days after the first yellow fever vaccination. The TCR comes from a man aged 18 to 30 who received the YFV17D yellow fever vaccine. DNA of the CDR3: TGCGCCAGCAGCTTAGGGGGCTTGGAGACTGAAGCTTTCTTT. Protein: CASSLGGLETEAFF. The full variable domain, its missing parts supplied by reference TRBV5-1 and TRBJ1-1, is KAGVTQTPRYLIKTRGQQVTLSCSPISGHRSVSWYQQTPGQGLQFLFEYFSETQRNKGNFPGRFSGRQFSNSRSEMNVSTLELGDSALYLCASSLGGLETEAFFGQGTRLTVV.